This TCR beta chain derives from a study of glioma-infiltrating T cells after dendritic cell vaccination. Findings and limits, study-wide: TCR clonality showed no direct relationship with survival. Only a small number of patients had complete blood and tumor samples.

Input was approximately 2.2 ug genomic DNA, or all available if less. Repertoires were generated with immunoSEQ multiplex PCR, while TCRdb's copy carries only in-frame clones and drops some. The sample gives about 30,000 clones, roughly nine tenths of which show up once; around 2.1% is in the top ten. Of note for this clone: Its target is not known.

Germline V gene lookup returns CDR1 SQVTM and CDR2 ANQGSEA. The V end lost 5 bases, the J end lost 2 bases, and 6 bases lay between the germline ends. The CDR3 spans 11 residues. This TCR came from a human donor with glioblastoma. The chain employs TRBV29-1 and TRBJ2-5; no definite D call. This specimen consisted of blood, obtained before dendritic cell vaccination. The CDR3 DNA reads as TGCAGCGTTCTTAGACAAGAGACCCAGTACTTC. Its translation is CSVLRQETQYF. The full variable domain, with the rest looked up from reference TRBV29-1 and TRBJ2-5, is SAVISQKPSRDICQRGTSLTIQCQVDSQVTMMFWYRQQPGQSLTLIATANQGSEATYESGFVIDKFPISRPNLTFSTLTVSNMSPEDSSIYLCSVLRQETQYFGPGTRLLVL.